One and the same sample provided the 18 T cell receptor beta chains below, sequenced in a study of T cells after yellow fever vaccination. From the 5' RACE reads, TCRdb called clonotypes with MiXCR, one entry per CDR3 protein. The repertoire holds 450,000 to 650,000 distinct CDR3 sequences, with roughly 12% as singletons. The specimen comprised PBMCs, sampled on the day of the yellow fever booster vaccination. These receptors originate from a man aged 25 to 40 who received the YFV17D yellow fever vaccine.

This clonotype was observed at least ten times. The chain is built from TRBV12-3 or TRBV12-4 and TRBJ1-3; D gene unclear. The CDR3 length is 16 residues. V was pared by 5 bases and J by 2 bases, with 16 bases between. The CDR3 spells CASSPLGRNAGNTIYF. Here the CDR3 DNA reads TGTGCCAGCAGTCCTCTGGGCAGGAACGCTGGAAACACCATATATTTT.

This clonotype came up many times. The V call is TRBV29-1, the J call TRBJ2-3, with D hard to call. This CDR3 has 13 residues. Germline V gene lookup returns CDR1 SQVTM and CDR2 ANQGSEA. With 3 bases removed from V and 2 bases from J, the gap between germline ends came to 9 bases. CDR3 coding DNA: TGCAGCGTTGAGTGGCAGACCACAGATACGCAGTATTTT. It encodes CSVEWQTTDTQYF.

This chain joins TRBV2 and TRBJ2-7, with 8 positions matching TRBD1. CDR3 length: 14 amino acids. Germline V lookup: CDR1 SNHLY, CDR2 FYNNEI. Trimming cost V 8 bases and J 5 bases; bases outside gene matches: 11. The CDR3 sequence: CASSRETGAHEQYF. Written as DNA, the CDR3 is TGTGCCAGCTCCCGGGAGACAGGGGCCCACGAGCAGTACTTC.

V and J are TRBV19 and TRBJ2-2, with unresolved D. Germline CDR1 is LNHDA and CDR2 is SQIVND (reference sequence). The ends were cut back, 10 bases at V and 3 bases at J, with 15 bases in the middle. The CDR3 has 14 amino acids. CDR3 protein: CATDSNGYTGELFF. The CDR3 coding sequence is TGTGCCACCGACTCCAACGGTTACACCGGGGAGCTGTTTTTT.

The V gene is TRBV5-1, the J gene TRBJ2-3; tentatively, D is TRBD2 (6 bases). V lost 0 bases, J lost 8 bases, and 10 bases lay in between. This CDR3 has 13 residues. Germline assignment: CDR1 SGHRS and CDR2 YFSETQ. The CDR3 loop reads CASSLGRESTQYF. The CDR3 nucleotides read TGCGCCAGCAGCTTGGGCCGGGAGAGTACGCAGTATTTT.

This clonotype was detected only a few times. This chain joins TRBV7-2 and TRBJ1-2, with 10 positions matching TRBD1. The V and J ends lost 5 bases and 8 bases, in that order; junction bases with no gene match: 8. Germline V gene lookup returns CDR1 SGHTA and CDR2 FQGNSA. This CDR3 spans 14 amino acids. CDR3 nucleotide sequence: TGTGCCAGCAGCGCCCGACAGGGGGCTCCCGGCTACACCTTC. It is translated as CASSARQGAPGYTF.

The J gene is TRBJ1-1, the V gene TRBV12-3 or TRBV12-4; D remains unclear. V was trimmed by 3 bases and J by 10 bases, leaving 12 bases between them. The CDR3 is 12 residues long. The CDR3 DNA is TGTGCCAGCAGTTTTCGGGTGGGTCGAGCTTTCTTT. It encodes CASSFRVGRAFF.

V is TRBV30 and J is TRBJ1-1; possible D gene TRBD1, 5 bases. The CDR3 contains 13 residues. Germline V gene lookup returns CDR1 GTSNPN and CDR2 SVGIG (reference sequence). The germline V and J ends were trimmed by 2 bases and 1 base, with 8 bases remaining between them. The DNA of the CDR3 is TGTGCCTGGAGTTTTCAGGGGAACACTGAAGCTTTCTTT. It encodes CAWSFQGNTEAFF.

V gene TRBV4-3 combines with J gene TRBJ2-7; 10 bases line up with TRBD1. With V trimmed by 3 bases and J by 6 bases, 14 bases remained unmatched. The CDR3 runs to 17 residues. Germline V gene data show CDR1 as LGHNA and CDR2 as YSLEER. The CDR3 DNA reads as TGCGCCAGCAGCCAGAAGGCCAGTTGGGACAGGGGAGTCGAGCAGTACTTC. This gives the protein CASSQKASWDRGVEQYF.

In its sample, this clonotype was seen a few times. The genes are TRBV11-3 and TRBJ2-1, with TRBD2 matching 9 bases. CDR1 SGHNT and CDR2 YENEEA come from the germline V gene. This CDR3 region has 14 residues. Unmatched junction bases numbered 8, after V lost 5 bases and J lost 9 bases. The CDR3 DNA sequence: TGTGCCAGCAGCCCGTCAAGCGGGAGGCTTGAGCAGTTCTTC. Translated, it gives CASSPSSGRLEQFF.

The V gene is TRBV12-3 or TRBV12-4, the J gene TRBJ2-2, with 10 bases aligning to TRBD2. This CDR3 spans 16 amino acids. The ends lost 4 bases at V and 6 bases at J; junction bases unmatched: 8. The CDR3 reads CASSSPSGRWAGELFF. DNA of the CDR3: TGTGCCAGCAGTTCCCCTAGCGGGAGATGGGCCGGGGAGCTGTTTTTT.

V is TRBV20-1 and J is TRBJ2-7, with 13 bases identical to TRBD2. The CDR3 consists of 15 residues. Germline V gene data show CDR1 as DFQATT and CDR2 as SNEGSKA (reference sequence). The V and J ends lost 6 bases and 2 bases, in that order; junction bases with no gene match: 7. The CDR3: CSAKKLAGGPYEQYF. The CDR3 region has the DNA TGCAGTGCAAAGAAACTAGCGGGAGGGCCCTACGAGCAGTACTTC.

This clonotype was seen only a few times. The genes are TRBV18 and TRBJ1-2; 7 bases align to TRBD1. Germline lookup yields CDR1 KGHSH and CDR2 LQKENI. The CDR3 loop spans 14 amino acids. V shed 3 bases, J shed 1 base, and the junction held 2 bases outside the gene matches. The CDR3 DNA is TGTGCCAGCTCACCCGGGACAGATAACTATGGCTACACCTTC. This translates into CASSPGTDNYGYTF.

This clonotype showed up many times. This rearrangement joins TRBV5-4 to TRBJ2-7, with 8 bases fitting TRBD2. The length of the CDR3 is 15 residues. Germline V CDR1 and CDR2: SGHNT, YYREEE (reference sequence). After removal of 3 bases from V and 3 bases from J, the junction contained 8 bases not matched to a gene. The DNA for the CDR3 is TGTGCCAGCAGCTCCCCCCCCAGCGGGAGCTACGAGCAGTACTTC. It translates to CASSSPPSGSYEQYF. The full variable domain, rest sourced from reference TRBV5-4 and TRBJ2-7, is ETGVTQSPTHLIKTRGQQVTLRCSSQSGHNTVSWYQQALGQGPQFIFQYYREEENGRGNFPPRFSGLQFPNYSSELNVNALELDDSALYLCASSSPPSGSYEQYFGPGTRLTVT.

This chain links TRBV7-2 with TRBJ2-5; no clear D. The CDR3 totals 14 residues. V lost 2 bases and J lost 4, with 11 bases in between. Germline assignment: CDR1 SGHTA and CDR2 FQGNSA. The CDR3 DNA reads TGTGCCAGCAGCTTACCTTTTCTCAGAGAGACCCAGTACTTC. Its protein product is CASSLPFLRETQYF. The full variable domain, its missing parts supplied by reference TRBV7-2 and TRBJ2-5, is GAGVSQSPSNKVTEKGKDVELRCDPISGHTALYWYRQSLGQGLEFLIYFQGNSAPDKSGLPSDRFSAERTGGSVSTLTIQRTQQEDSAVYLCASSLPFLRETQYFGPGTRLLVL.

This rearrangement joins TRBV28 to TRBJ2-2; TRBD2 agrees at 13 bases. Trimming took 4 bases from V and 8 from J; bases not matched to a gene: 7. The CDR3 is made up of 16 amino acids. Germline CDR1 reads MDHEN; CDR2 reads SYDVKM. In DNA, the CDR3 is TGTGCCAGCAGTTGGTTGACTAGCGGGAGGATGGGGGAGCTGTTTTTT. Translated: CASSWLTSGRMGELFF. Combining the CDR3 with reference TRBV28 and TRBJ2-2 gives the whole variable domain DVKVTQSSRYLVKRTGEKVFLECVQDMDHENMFWYRQDPGLGLRLIYFSYDVKMKEKGDIPEGYSVSREKKERFSLILESASTNQTSMYLCASSWLTSGRMGELFFGEGSRLTVL.

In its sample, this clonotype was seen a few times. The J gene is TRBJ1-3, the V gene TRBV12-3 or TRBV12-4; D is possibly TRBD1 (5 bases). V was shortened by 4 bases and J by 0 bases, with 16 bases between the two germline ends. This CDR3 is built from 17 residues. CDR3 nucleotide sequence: TGTGCCAGCAGTTCCTCCAAGGGGTTTACCTCTGGAAACACCATATATTTT. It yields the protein CASSSSKGFTSGNTIYF.

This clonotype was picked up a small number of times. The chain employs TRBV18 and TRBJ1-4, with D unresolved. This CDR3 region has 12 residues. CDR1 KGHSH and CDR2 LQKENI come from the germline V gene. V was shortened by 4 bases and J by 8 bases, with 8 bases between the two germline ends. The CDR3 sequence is CASSLGEEKLFF. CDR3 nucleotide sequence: TGTGCCAGCTCACTGGGTGAAGAAAAACTGTTTTTT. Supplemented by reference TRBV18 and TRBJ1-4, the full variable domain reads NAGVMQNPRHLVRRRGQEARLRCSPMKGHSHVYWYRQLPEEGLKFMVYLQKENIIDESGMPKERFSAEFPKEGPSILRIQQVVRGDSAAYFCASSLGEEKLFFGSGTQLSVL.